A single sample is the source of the 4 T cell receptor beta chains below, sequenced in a study of blood T cell repertoires in COVID-19. TCRdb keeps only in-frame clones here, not all; method: immunoSEQ multiplex PCR. The data show about 440,000 clones, with less than 95% seen just once and about 0.57% held by the top ten. Sequenced input: PBMCs or T cells enriched from blood (not recorded which). All receptors come from a man younger than 35 who had recovered from COVID-19.

The chain links TRBV6-5 to TRBJ2-7, with TRBD2 matching 7 bases. Germline V gene lookup returns CDR1 MNHEY and CDR2 SVGAGI. The ends lost 10 bases at V and 7 bases at J; junction bases unmatched: 13. The CDR3 is made up of 13 amino acids. The CDR3: CANYLAGVREQYF. In nucleotides, the CDR3 is TGTGCCAACTACTTAGCGGGCGTGCGGGAGCAGTACTTC.

J is TRBJ2-7 and V is TRBV9; 7 nucleotides align to TRBD2. The CDR3 is made up of 15 amino acids. Germline-derived CDR1 and CDR2 are SGDLS and YYNGEE. V shed 2 bases and J 1 base; nucleotides not matched to a gene: 6. Here the CDR3 DNA reads TGTGCCAGCAGCGTGGCCCCGGGACTATCCTACGAGCAGTACTTC. Translated, it gives CASSVAPGLSYEQYF.

The V call is TRBV5-1, the J call TRBJ2-3, with 10 bases fitting TRBD2. The V gene's germline CDR1 is SGHRS and CDR2 YFSETQ. The CDR3 loop spans 17 amino acids. The junction had 8 bases not matched to a gene; V was cut back by 1 base and J by 3 bases. As DNA, the CDR3 is TGCGCCAGCAGCTTGACTCCTCTAGCGGGGGCTACAGATACGCAGTATTTT. This codes for CASSLTPLAGATDTQYF.

This chain links TRBV27 with TRBJ1-5; 7 bases line up with TRBD1. Germline lookup yields CDR1 MNHEY and CDR2 SMNVEV (reference sequence). J lost 4 bases, V lost 7 bases, and 10 bases had no gene match. The CDR3 length is 15 residues. CDR3 protein: CASTQTGAPNQPQHF. DNA for the CDR3: TGTGCCAGCACCCAAACAGGGGCCCCTAATCAGCCCCAGCATTTT.